The following is a T cell receptor beta chain sequence with its context. The data stem from a study of long-term antiretroviral therapy in people with HIV. The CDR3 consists of 15 residues. V lost 6 bases and J 10 bases, leaving 22 bases between the germline ends. Germline V gene sequence: CDR1 SNHLY, CDR2 FYNNEI. An immunoSEQ assay, version v3.0, was performed at survey level. Repertoires were generated with immunoSEQ multiplex PCR, while TCRdb's copy carries only in-frame clones and drops some. The table includes more than 15,000 clones, approximately 75% detected once. The TCR was taken from a man between 18 and 35 years old with HIV. This specimen consisted of unsorted PBMCs, obtained 0.3 years after starting antiretroviral therapy. V usage is TRBV2 and J usage is TRBJ1-3; possible D gene TRBD1, 6 bases. The CDR3 spells CASSSYRAGETTIYF. The CDR3, as DNA: TGTGCCAGCAGCTCCTACAGGGCGGGGGAAACAACCATATATTTT.